This T cell receptor beta chain comes out of a study of tumor and adjacent non-tumor tissue in lung cancer. Study information: Patients comprised eleven to twelve adenocarcinoma, 2 squamous cell carcinoma and 1 small cell lung cancer. On average, productive TCRbeta reads reached roughly 4.2 million per sample.

No cell sorting was done before RNA was extracted from the tissue. This non-tumor lung sample came from over 3 cm beyond the tumor edge. This CDR3 is 15 amino acids long. Comment on this clonotype: The antigen remains undetermined. A read error may account for a junction end that differs from germline.

General study findings and limits: TCR diversity was significantly greater in tumor than normal lung tissue.

The library came from three nested PCR rounds adapted from ARM-PCR protocols. One entry per CDR3 protein results from TCRdb running MiXCR on the multiplex PCR reads. The sample consists of 94,000 or so distinct CDR3 sequences, roughly 77% of them appearing once. The sample taken for sequencing was distant non-tumor lung tissue. This chain joins TRBV12-3 or TRBV12-4 and TRBJ2-2, with 7 positions matching TRBD1. This receptor was obtained from a woman aged 45-59 years with non-small cell lung cancer. The CDR3, as DNA: TGTGCCAGCAGACTCCGGGACAGAAATCACCGGGGAGCTGTTTTT. It specifies CASRLRDRNHRGAVF.